The 5 T cell receptor beta chains below come from one sample, sequenced in a study of OX40 agonist ivuxolimab in advanced cancers. The data were produced by immunoSEQ multiplex PCR, yet TCRdb's version contains in-frame clones alone and is incomplete. Counted here are about 65,000 clones, about four fifths occurring once; the ten biggest clones make up roughly 1.9%. The sequencing used CD4+ or CD8+ T cells sorted from blood, collected in a trial of the OX40 agonist ivuxolimab. These receptors all come from an adult with an advanced solid tumor such as melanoma, head and neck, liver or kidney cancer.

The CDR3 DNA is TGTGCCAGCAGCTTAGGGGCTGGGACAGGGACCTTCTACGAGCAGTACTTC. Its protein is CASSLGAGTGTFYEQYF. The rearrangement links TRBV7-6 to TRBJ2-7, with TRBD1 identical over 9 bases. CDR1 and CDR2 from the germline V gene are SGHVS and FNYEAQ. V lost 1 base, J lost 3 bases, and 10 bases stayed unmatched. The CDR3 contains 17 residues.

This clone was observed a handful of times. The CDR3 nucleotides read TGTGCCAGCAGCTCCAGCCCGGGCACTGAAGCTTTCTTT. It specifies CASSSSPGTEAFF. This chain links TRBV7-3 with TRBJ1-1, with D unclear. The V end lost 4 bases, the J end lost 4 bases, and 10 bases lay between the germline ends. The CDR3 runs 13 residues. CDR1 and CDR2 from the germline V gene are SGHTA and FQGTGA.

The rearrangement uses TRBV5-4 and TRBJ1-3, with 7 bases fitting TRBD1. The V and J ends lost 4 bases and 0 bases, in that order; junction bases with no gene match: 13. In germline, CDR1 is SGHNT, CDR2 YYREEE (reference sequence). The CDR3 spans 18 residues. Here the CDR3 DNA reads TGTGCCAGCAGCCGAGCGTCTACAGGGGTGAGCTCTGGAAACACCATATATTTT. As protein: CASSRASTGVSSGNTIYF.

The chain couples TRBV5-4 to TRBJ2-1; D uncertain. Germline V gene data show CDR1 as SGHNT and CDR2 as YYREEE (reference sequence). V lost 5 bases, J lost 9 bases, and 9 bases lay in between. The CDR3 runs 11 residues. This chain's CDR3 is CASSMGIEQFF. The CDR3 DNA sequence: TGTGCCAGCAGTATGGGGATTGAGCAGTTCTTC.

The chain employs TRBV18 and TRBJ2-7, with no clear D. The CDR3 covers 14 residues. The V end was cut by 2 bases, the J end by 2 bases, with 10 bases between. Germline V gene lookup returns CDR1 KGHSH and CDR2 LQKENI. CDR3 coding DNA: TGTGCCAGCTCACCATCCTACACCACCTACGAGCAGTACGTC. Its protein product is CASSPSYTTYEQYV.